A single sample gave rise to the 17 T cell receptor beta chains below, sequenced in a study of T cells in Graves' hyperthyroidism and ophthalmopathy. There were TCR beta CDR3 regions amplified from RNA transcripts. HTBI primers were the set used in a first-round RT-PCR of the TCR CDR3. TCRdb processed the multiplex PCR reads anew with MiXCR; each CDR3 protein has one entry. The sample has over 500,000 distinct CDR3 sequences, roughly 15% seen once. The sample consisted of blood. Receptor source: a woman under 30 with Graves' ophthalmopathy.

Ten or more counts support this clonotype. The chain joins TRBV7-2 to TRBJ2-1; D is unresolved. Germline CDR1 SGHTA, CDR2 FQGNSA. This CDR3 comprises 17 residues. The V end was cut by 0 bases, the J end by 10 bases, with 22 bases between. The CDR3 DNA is TGTGCCAGCAGCTTAGCAACCGGTCTAGAAGCAGGAGAGGAGCAGTTCTTC. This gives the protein CASSLATGLEAGEEQFF.

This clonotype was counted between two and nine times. The CDR3 DNA follows: TGTGCCAGCAGCCGGGAGGGCTTCGACAATGAGCAGTTCTTC. This codes for CASSREGFDNEQFF. The V call is TRBV3-1, the J call TRBJ2-1; 7 bases align to TRBD2. J was trimmed by 5 bases and V by 4 bases; bases with no gene match: 5. Germline loops: CDR1 LGHDT, CDR2 YNNKEL (reference sequence). This CDR3 region has 14 residues.

The CDR3 sequence: CASSLARLANIQYF. For the CDR3, the DNA is TGTGCCAGCAGCTTAGCGCGACTAGCGAACATTCAGTACTTC. The V gene is TRBV7-2, the J gene TRBJ2-4, with 8 positions matching TRBD2. The germline CDR1 and CDR2 sequences are SGHTA and FQGNSA. The CDR3 runs 14 residues. V gave up 0 bases and J gave up 7 bases; unmatched junction bases: 2.

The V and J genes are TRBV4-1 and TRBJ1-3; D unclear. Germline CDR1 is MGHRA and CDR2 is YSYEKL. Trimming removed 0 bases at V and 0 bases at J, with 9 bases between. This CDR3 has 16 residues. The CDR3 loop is CASSQEVQSSGNTIYF. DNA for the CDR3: TGCGCCAGCAGCCAAGAGGTCCAGTCCTCTGGAAACACCATATATTTT.

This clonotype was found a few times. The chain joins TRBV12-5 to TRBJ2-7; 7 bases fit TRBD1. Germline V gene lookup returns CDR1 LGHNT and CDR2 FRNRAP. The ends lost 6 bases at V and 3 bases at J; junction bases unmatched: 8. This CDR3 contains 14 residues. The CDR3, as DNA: TGTGCTAGTGGCACAAAAGACAGGGACTACGAGCAGTACTTC. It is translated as CASGTKDRDYEQYF. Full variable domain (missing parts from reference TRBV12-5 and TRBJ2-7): DARVTQTPRHKVTEMGQEVTMRCQPILGHNTVFWYRQTMMQGLELLAYFRNRAPLDDSGMPKDRFSAEMPDATLATLKIQPSEPRDSAVYFCASGTKDRDYEQYFGPGTRLTVT.

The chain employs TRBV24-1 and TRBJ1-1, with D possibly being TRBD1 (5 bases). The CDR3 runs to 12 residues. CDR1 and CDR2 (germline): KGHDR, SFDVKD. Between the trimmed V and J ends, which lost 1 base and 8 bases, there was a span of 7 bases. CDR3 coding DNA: TGTGCCACCAGTGATTTCGAGGGGGAAGCTTTCTTT. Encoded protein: CATSDFEGEAFF.

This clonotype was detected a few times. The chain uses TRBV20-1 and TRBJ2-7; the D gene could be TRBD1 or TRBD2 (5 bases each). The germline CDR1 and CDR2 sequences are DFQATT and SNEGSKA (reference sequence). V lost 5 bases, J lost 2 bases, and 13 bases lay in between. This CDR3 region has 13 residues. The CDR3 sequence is CSAPTGLPYEQYF. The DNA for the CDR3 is TGCAGTGCTCCGACGGGGCTCCCCTACGAGCAGTACTTC.

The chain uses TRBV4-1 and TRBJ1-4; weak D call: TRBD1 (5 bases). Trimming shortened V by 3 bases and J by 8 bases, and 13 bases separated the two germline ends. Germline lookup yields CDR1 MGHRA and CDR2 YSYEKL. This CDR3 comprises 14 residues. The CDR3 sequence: CASSQAGGYEKLFF. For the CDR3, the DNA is TGCGCCAGCAGCCAGGCCGGGGGGTACGAAAAACTGTTTTTT.

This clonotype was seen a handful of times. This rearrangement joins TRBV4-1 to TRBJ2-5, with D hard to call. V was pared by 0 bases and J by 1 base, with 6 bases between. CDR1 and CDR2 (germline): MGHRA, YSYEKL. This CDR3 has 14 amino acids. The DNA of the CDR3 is TGCGCCAGCAGCCAAGAGACGATCCAAGAGACCCAGTACTTC. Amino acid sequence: CASSQETIQETQYF.

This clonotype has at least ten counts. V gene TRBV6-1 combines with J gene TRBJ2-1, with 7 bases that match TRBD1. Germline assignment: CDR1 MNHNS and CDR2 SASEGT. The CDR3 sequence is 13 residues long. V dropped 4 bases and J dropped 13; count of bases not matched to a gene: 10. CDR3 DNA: TGTGCCAGCAGTGCACTTCAGACAGGGTCCCAGTTCTTC. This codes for CASSALQTGSQFF.

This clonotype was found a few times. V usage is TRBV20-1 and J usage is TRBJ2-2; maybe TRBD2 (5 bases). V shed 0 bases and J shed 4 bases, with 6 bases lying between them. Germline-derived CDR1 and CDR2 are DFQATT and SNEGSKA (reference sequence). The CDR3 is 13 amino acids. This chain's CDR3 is CSARDSVTGELFF. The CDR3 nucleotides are TGCAGTGCTAGAGATAGCGTCACCGGGGAGCTGTTTTTT.

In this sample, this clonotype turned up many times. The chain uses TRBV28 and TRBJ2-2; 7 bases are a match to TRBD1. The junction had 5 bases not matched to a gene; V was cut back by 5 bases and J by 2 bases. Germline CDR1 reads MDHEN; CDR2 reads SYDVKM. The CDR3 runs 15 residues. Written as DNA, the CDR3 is TGTGCCAGCAGTGACGGACAGGTTAACACCGGGGAGCTGTTTTTT. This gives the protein CASSDGQVNTGELFF.

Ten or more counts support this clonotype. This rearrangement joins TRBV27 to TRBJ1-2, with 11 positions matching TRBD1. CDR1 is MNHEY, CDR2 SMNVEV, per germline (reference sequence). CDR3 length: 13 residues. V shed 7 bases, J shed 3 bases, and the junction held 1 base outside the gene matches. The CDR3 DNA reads TGTGCCAGCACGGGACAGGGGGACTATGGCTACACCTTC. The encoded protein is CASTGQGDYGYTF.

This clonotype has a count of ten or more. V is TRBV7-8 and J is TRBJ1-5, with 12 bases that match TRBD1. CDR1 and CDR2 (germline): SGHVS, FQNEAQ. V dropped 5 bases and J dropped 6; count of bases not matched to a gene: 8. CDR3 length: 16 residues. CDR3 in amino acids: CASSPRDRGLSQPQHF. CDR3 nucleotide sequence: TGTGCCAGCAGCCCACGGGACAGGGGGCTAAGTCAGCCCCAGCATTTT.

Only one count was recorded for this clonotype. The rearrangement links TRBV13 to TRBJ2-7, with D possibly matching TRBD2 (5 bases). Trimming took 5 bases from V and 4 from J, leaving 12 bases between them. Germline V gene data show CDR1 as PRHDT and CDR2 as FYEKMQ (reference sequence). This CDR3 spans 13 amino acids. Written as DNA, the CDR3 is TGTGCCAGCAGCGAAGAGGGAGTTTACGAGCAGTACTTC. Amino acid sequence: CASSEEGVYEQYF.

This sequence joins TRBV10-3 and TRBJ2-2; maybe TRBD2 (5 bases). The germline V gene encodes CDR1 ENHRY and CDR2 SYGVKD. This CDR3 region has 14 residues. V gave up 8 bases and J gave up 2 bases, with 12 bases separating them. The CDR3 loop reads CAIAPGSNTGELFF. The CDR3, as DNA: TGTGCCATCGCTCCGGGGAGTAACACCGGGGAGCTGTTTTTT.

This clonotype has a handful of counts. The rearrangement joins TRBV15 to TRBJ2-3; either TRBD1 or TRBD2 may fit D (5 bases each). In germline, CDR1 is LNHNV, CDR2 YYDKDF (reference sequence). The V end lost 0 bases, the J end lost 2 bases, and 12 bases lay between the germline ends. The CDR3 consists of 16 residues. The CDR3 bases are TGTGCCACCAGCAGAGATCTTTTCGGGACCACAGATACGCAGTATTTT. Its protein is CATSRDLFGTTDTQYF.